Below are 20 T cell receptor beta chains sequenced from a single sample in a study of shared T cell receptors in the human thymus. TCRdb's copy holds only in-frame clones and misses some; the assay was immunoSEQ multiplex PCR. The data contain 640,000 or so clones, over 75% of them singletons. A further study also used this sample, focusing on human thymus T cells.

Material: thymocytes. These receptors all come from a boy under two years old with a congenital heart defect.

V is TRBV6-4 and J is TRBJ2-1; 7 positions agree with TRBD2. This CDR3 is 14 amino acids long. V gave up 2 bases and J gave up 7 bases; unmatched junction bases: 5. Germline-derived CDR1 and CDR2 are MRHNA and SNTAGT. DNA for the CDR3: TGTGCCAGCAGTGACGGCCTAGCGGCAAATGAGCAGTTCTTC. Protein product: CASSDGLAANEQFF.

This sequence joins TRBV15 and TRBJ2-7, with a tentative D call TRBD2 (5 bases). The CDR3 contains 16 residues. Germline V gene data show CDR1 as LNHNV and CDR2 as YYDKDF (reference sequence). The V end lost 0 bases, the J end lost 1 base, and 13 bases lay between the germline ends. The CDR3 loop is CATSRDLGLASYEQYF. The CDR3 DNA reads TGTGCCACCAGCAGAGATTTAGGACTGGCATCCTACGAGCAGTACTTC.

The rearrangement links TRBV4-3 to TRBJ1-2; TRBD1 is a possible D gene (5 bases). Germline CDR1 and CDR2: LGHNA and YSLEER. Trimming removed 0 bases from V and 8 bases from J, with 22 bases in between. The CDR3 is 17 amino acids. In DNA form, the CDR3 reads TGCGCCAGCAGCCAAGATCTTCCGGACAAAGAGTTCGAAGGCTACACCTTC. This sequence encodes CASSQDLPDKEFEGYTF.

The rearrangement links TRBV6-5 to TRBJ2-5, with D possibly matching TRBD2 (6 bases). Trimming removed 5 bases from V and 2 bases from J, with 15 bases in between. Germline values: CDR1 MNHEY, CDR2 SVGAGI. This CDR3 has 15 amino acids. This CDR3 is CASSKRRRGQETQYF. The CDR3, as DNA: TGTGCCAGCAGTAAACGGCGGCGGGGTCAAGAGACCCAGTACTTC.

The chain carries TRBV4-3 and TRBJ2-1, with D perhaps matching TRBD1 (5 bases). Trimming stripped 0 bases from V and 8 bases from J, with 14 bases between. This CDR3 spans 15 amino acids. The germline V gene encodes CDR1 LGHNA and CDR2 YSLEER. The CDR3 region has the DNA TGCGCCAGCAGCCAAGATGGGGATGGGGCGCATGAGCAGTTCTTC. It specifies CASSQDGDGAHEQFF.

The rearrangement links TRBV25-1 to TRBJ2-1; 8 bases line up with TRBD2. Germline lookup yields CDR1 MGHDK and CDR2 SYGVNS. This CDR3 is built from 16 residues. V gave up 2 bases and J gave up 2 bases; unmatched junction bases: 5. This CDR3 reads CASSEKRGRTYNEQFF. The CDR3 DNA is TGTGCCAGCAGTGAAAAGCGGGGGCGTACCTACAATGAGCAGTTCTTC.

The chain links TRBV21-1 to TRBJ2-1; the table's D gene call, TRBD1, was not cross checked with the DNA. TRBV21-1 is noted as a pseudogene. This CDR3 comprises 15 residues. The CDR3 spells CASSKRGTGRNEQFF. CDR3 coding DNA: TGTGCCAGCAGCAAACGGGGGACAGGTAGAAATGAGCAGTTCTTC.

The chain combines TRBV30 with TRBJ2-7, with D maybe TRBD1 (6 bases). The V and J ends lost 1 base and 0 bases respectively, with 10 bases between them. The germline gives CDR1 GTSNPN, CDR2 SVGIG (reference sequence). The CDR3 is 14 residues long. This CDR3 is CAWSGGPNSYEQYF. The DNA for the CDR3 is TGTGCCTGGAGTGGGGGGCCAAACTCCTACGAGCAGTACTTC.

The CDR3 region is CASSLVLGLAGEGRETDTQYF. The DNA for the CDR3 is TGTGCCAGCAGCTTAGTCCTCGGATTGGCGGGAGAAGGTAGAGAAACAGATACGCAGTATTTT. The chain recombines TRBV7-6 with TRBJ2-3; 7 bases match TRBD2. The ends lost 1 base at V and 3 bases at J; junction bases unmatched: 22. CDR3 length: 21 residues. Germline CDR1 is SGHVS and CDR2 is FNYEAQ.

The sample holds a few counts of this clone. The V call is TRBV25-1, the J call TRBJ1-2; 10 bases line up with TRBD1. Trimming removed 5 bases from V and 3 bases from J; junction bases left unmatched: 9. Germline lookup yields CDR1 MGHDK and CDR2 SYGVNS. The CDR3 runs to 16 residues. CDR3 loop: CASSHARDRGDYGYTF. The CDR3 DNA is TGTGCCAGCAGTCACGCGCGGGACAGGGGCGACTATGGCTACACCTTC.

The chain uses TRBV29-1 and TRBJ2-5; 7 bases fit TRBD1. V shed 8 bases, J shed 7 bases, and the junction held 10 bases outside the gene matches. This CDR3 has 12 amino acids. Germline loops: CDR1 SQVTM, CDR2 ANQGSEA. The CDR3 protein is CSIYRGPWTQYF. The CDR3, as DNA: TGCAGCATATACAGGGGTCCGTGGACCCAGTACTTC.

Here the CDR3 DNA reads TGTGCCAGCAGCTTAGCCCAACGTGGTGGGCGAGAGACCCAGTACTTC. The encoded protein is CASSLAQRGGRETQYF. V gene TRBV7-2 combines with J gene TRBJ2-5; no clear D. CDR1 is SGHTA and CDR2 is FQGNSA in the germline V gene. Trimming took 0 bases from V and 4 from J, leaving 15 bases between them. CDR3 size: 16 residues. The full variable domain, in which reference TRBV7-2 and TRBJ2-5 provide the parts outside the CDR3, is GAGVSQSPSNKVTEKGKDVELRCDPISGHTALYWYRQSLGQGLEFLIYFQGNSAPDKSGLPSDRFSAERTGGSVSTLTIQRTQQEDSAVYLCASSLAQRGGRETQYFGPGTRLLVL.

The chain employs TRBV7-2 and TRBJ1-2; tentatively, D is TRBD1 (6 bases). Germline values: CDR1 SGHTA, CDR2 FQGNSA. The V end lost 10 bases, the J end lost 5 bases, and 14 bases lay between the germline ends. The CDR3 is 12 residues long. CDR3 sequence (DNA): TGTGCCAAAAGCTCAACAGGGTATGGCTACACCTTC. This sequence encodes CAKSSTGYGYTF. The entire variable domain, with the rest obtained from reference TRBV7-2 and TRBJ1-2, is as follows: GAGVSQSPSNKVTEKGKDVELRCDPISGHTALYWYRQSLGQGLEFLIYFQGNSAPDKSGLPSDRFSAERTGGSVSTLTIQRTQQEDSAVYLCAKSSTGYGYTFGSGTRLTVV.

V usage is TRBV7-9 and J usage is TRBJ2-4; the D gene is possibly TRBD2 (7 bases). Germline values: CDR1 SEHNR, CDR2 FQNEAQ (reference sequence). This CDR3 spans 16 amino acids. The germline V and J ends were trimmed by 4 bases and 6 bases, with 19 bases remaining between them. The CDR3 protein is CASSSGRGAWGNIQYF. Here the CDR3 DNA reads TGTGCCAGCAGCTCCGGCCGGGGGGCTTGGGGAAACATTCAGTACTTC. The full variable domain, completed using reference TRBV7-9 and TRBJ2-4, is DTGVSQNPRHKITKRGQNVTFRCDPISEHNRLYWYRQTLGQGPEFLTYFQNEAQLEKSRLLSDRFSAERPKGSFSTLEIQRTEQGDSAMYLCASSSGRGAWGNIQYFGAGTRLSVL.

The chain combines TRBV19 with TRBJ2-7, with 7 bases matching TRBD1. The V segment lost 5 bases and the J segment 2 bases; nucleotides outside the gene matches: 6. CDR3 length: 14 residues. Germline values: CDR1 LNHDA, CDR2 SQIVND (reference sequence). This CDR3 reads CASSLTGIAYEQYF. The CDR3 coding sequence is TGTGCCAGTAGTCTGACAGGGATTGCCTACGAGCAGTACTTC.

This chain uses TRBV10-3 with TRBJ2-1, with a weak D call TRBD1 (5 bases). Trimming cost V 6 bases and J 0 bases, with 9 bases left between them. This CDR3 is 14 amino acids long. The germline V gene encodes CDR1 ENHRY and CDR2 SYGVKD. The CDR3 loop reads CAIRRTSSYNEQFF. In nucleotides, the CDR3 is TGTGCCATCAGAAGGACAAGCTCCTACAATGAGCAGTTCTTC.

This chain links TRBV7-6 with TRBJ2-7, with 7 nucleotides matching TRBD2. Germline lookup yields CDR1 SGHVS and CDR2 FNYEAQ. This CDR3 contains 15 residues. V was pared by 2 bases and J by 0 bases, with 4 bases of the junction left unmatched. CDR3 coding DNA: TGTGCCAGCAGCTTAAGGCGGGAGACCTCCTACGAGCAGTACTTC. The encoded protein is CASSLRRETSYEQYF.

The CDR3 DNA sequence: TGTGCCAGCAGCTGGACAGTGCCCCTGAGCTCCTACGAGCAGTACTTC. This translates into CASSWTVPLSSYEQYF. This chain uses TRBV5-6 with TRBJ2-7, with a possible D match to TRBD1 (6 bases). Trimming shortened V by 3 bases and J by 0 bases, and 16 bases separated the two germline ends. CDR1 is SGHDT and CDR2 is YYEEEE in the germline V gene. This CDR3 spans 16 amino acids.

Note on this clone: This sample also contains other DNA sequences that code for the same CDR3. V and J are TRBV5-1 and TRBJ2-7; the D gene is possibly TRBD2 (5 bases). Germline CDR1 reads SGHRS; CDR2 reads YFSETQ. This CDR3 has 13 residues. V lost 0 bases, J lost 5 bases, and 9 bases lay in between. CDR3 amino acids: CASSLAGLNEQYF. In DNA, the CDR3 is TGCGCCAGCAGCTTGGCGGGGTTAAACGAGCAGTACTTC.

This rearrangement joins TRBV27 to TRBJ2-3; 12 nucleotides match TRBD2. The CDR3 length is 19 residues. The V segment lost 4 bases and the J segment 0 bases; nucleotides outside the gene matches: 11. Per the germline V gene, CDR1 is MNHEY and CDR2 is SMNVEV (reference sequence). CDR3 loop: CASSSQFPSGRDSTDTQYF. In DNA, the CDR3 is TGTGCCAGCAGTTCCCAATTCCCTAGCGGGAGGGATAGCACAGATACGCAGTATTTT.